This TCR beta chain comes out of a study of graft-versus-host responses after intestinal transplantation. About the study: Recipients underwent multivisceral, liver-intestinal, or isolated intestinal transplants.

This clone showed up just a few times. What it binds is unknown. Method: immunoSEQ multiplex PCR; TCRdb's copy keeps in-frame clones and lacks some. The sample lists roughly 40,000 clones, around 92% occurring once. Germline V gene data show CDR1 as SGHTA and CDR2 as FQGNSA. This CDR3 is built from 14 residues. Trimming removed 3 bases at V and 3 bases at J, with 11 bases between. Whole-study results and caveats: GvH clone levels peaked in circulation, and this peak was associated with early post-transplant HvG declines. Allografts from individuals with graft-donor T cell macrochimerism displayed high graft-versus-host to host-versus-graft clonal ratios.

The chain couples TRBV7-2 to TRBJ1-2, with D unresolved. Source: PBMCs, taken approximately 270 days after transplant. The clonotype comes from a human patient who received an intestinal transplant, so some T cells may come from the graft donor. The CDR3 DNA reads TGTGCCAGCAGCTTTACGTACAGCGACTATGGCTACACCTTC. Protein sequence: CASSFTYSDYGYTF.